This T cell receptor (beta chain) was captured by sequencing in a study of blood T cell repertoires in COVID-19. Study in general: From T cells, B-cell-depleted T cells, or PBMCs came the material, which was cDNA or gDNA.

Clones were read by immunoSEQ multiplex PCR, and TCRdb kept only the in-frame ones, dropping some. The profile shows under 200,000 clones, approximately 83% of them singletons. Germline-derived CDR1 and CDR2 are SNHLY and FYNNEI. This CDR3 spans 14 amino acids. Trimming removed 4 bases at V and 3 bases at J, with 13 bases between. The sequencing input was peripheral blood. The V call is TRBV2, the J call TRBJ2-7; the D gene is possibly TRBD2 (6 bases). This TCR was sampled from a human donor with acute or convalescent COVID-19. The donor label of this sample is uncertain. The CDR3 loop reads CASSVTDGSYEQYF. The CDR3 DNA sequence: TGTGCCAGCAGTGTAACGGACGGGAGCTACGAGCAGTACTTC.